The clone carrying this T cell receptor (beta chain) has just one count. Its antigen is still unknown. A read error may be the cause here, since a much bigger clone is one base away. The data belong to a study of CD8+CD57+ T cells in acquired aplastic anemia. Overall study context: The study obtained an average of about 3.2 ug of DNA from sorted CD4+ and CD8+ cells.

V dropped 2 bases and J dropped 6 bases, with 20 bases sitting between them. The CDR3 is 16 amino acids. Germline V lookup: CDR1 SGHDN, CDR2 FVKESK. Whole-study results and caveats: There were twenty-nine CD8+ CDR3 sequences that occurred in both patients and controls. Patient and control CD8+ Simpson's diversity was not significantly different.

Genomic DNA constituted the template upon which TCR beta VDJ and CDR3 profiling was performed. TCRdb reprocessed the reads via MiXCR and lists one record per CDR3 protein. Seen here are roughly 180,000 distinct CDR3 sequences, almost 50% observed once, and the top ten hold over 10%. Patients chosen for sequencing had shown CD8+CD57+ cell expansion by flow cytometry. Every patient had severe acquired aplastic anemia. Sequenced sample: sorted CD4+, CD8+, or CD8+CD57+ T cells (not recorded which) from PBMCs. The clonotype originates from a human donor with aplastic anemia. The chain has TRBV14 and TRBJ2-7, with D possibly being TRBD2 (5 bases). The CDR3 nucleotides read TGTGCCAGCAGCCAAATAGGACCGGGATACACCTGCGAGCAGTACTTC. Translated: CASSQIGPGYTCEQYF. Together with reference TRBV14 and TRBJ2-7, the CDR3 gives the full variable domain: EAGVTQFPSHSVIEKGQTVTLRCDPISGHDNLYWYRRVMGKEIKFLLHFVKESKQDESGMPNNRFLAERTGGTYSTLKVQPAELEDSGVYFCASSQIGPGYTCEQYFGPGTRLTVT.